The 32 T cell receptor beta chains in this list originate from one sample, sequenced in a study of T cells expressing NK-cell markers. TCRdb reprocessed the 5' RACE reads, with one entry per CDR3 protein and no DNA. The sample yields around 21,000 distinct CDR3 sequences, of which the top ten take up around three fifths. Material: blood T cells: a sorted CD56 or NKG2C T cell subset, CD4+ or CD8+ T cells, or bulk PBMC T cells (not recorded which). The receptors derive from a man aged 18-70 years in good health.

The J gene is TRBJ2-7, the V gene TRBV24-1; TCRdb's D call, TRBD1, is unchecked because there is no DNA. Germline V gene sequence: CDR1 KGHDR, CDR2 SFDVKD. CDR3 length: 16 amino acids. The CDR3 loop reads CATRSPQGNIPYEQYF.

CDR3 sequence reads: CASSPPGVSGANVLTF. The chain is built from TRBV9 and TRBJ2-6; TCRdb proposes TRBD1, but this gene call is untestable without DNA. The length of the CDR3 is 16 residues. Germline values: CDR1 SGDLS, CDR2 YYNGEE.

The CDR3 loop reads CASSRGGSGANVLTF. The chain uses TRBV6-2 or TRBV6-3 and TRBJ2-6; TCRdb reports TRBD1, a call that lacks DNA to check it against. The CDR3 totals 15 residues. Germline CDR1 reads MNHEY; CDR2 reads SVGEGT.

J is TRBJ1-2 and V is TRBV5-6; TCRdb picks TRBD1, but there is no DNA to check that call. Germline V lookup: CDR1 SGHDT, CDR2 YYEEEE. The CDR3 sequence is 14 residues long. The CDR3 spells CASSSLQGDYGYTF.

The V gene is TRBV12-3 or TRBV12-4, the J gene TRBJ2-1; TCRdb lists TRBD1, though no DNA is available to test this call. The CDR3 length is 13 residues. The CDR3 loop is CASTGNSYNEQFF.

The chain joins TRBV7-9 to TRBJ2-1; there is no DNA to check the TCRdb D call of TRBD2. CDR3 size: 17 residues. Germline CDR1 SEHNR, CDR2 FQNEAQ (reference sequence). The CDR3 here is CASSQKPSGSLQYEQFF.

The chain has TRBV30 and TRBJ1-5; the D call from TCRdb, TRBD1, cannot be confirmed without DNA. CDR3 length: 14 residues. Germline V gives CDR1 GTSNPN, CDR2 SVGIG (reference sequence). The CDR3 spells CAWSVGQGDQPQHF.

J is TRBJ1-1 and V is TRBV28; TCRdb gives TRBD1 as the D gene, but with no DNA this cannot be confirmed. The CDR3 totals 16 residues. Germline V CDR1 and CDR2: MDHEN, SYDVKM. CDR3 protein: CASQRIPLLGGTEAFF.

The genes are TRBV3-1 and TRBJ1-1; TCRdb indicates TRBD1, and absent DNA this call remains unverified. Per germline, CDR1 LGHDT and CDR2 YNNKEL (reference sequence). The CDR3 runs to 14 residues. CDR3 region: CASSQVPGRTEAFF.

V and J are TRBV18 and TRBJ2-1; absent DNA, TCRdb's TRBD2 call cannot be checked. The germline gives CDR1 KGHSH, CDR2 LQKENI. This CDR3 is 16 amino acids long. This CDR3 reads CASSPGSGGLYNEQFF.

CDR3 loop: CASSFAKSYEQYF. J is TRBJ2-7 and V is TRBV28. The CDR3 covers 13 residues. Germline-derived CDR1 and CDR2 are MDHEN and SYDVKM.

The gene calls are TRBV5-5 and TRBJ1-2. Germline-derived CDR1 and CDR2 are SGHKS and YYEKEE (reference sequence). The CDR3 spans 15 residues. The chain's CDR3 is CASSLVADRSYGYTF.

The V call is TRBV20-1, the J call TRBJ2-1; TCRdb reports TRBD1, a call that lacks DNA to check it against. CDR1 DFQATT and CDR2 SNEGSKA come from the germline V gene (reference sequence). The CDR3 has 15 amino acids. CDR3 sequence reads: CSAREMGPDYNEQFF.

The rearrangement links TRBV7-2 to TRBJ2-5. CDR1 is SGHTA, CDR2 FQGNSA, per germline. The CDR3 loop spans 14 amino acids. The CDR3 protein is CASSPDGRQKTQYF.

The chain carries TRBV20-1 and TRBJ2-5; the TCRdb D gene call, TRBD1, has no DNA to confirm it. The germline V gene has CDR1 DFQATT and CDR2 SNEGSKA (reference sequence). This CDR3 is built from 15 residues. CDR3 in amino acids: CSARVGPPGRETQYF.

The chain joins TRBV4-1 to TRBJ1-6. The CDR3 has 13 amino acids. Germline V gene lookup returns CDR1 MGHRA and CDR2 YSYEKL. The CDR3: CASSQDRNSPLHF.

This chain uses TRBV11-1 with TRBJ2-2; the D gene TCRdb calls, TRBD1, cannot be checked with no DNA. Germline CDR1 is SGHAT and CDR2 is FQDESV (reference sequence). The CDR3 sequence is 15 residues long. This CDR3 is CASSDPNRDTGELFF.

This clonotype is labeled medium-sized based on frequency. The chain has TRBV3-1 and TRBJ1-5. CDR3 length equals 15 residues. Germline CDR1 is LGHDT and CDR2 is YNNKEL (reference sequence). The CDR3 here is CASSSGPGLNQPQHF.

The chain couples TRBV6-5 to TRBJ2-1; the D gene TCRdb calls, TRBD2, cannot be checked with no DNA. The germline gives CDR1 MNHEY, CDR2 SVGAGI. The CDR3 sequence is 16 residues long. CDR3: CASSYGSSGKYNEQFF.

This chain joins TRBV20-1 and TRBJ2-2; the TCRdb D gene call, TRBD1, has no DNA to confirm it. The CDR3 sequence is 14 residues long. Germline V gene lookup returns CDR1 DFQATT and CDR2 SNEGSKA (reference sequence). The chain's CDR3 is CSARQGANTGELFF.

This chain links TRBV20-1 with TRBJ2-5; TCRdb's D gene call, TRBD1, goes unchecked for lack of DNA. Germline values: CDR1 DFQATT, CDR2 SNEGSKA (reference sequence). CDR3 length: 11 residues. CDR3 region: CSAPGKETQYF.

V is TRBV6-1 and J is TRBJ2-7; the TCRdb call, TRBD1, lacks DNA for checking. CDR1 MNHNS and CDR2 SASEGT come from the germline V gene. The CDR3 covers 16 residues. CDR3 sequence reads: CASMKGAGQGPYEQYF.

The chain carries TRBV5-6 and TRBJ2-2. This CDR3 is built from 13 residues. Germline V lookup: CDR1 SGHDT, CDR2 YYEEEE. CDR3 in amino acids: CASSFGFTGELFF.

V is TRBV20-1 and J is TRBJ1-5; the TCRdb call, TRBD1, lacks DNA for checking. Germline V CDR1 and CDR2: DFQATT, SNEGSKA (reference sequence). This CDR3 spans 14 amino acids. The chain's CDR3 is CSAEGRAFNQPQHF.

The genes are TRBV7-9 and TRBJ1-2; TCRdb calls TRBD1, which cannot be checked without DNA. This CDR3 is 17 amino acids long. CDR1 and CDR2 (germline): SEHNR, FQNEAQ (reference sequence). The CDR3 reads CASSRIFTGQPNYGYTF.

V and J are TRBV29-1 and TRBJ2-3; TCRdb gives TRBD1 as the D gene, but with no DNA this cannot be confirmed. Looked up from germline, CDR1 is SQVTM and CDR2 is ANQGSEA. The CDR3 is 13 residues long. The CDR3 loop is CSVVQGATDTQYF.

J is TRBJ2-2 and V is TRBV5-1; without DNA, the TCRdb call of TRBD1 cannot be checked. Germline loops: CDR1 SGHRS, CDR2 YFSETQ. The CDR3 has 14 residues. The CDR3 region is CASSLTGPTGELFF.

This chain links TRBV12-3 or TRBV12-4 with TRBJ2-1; TCRdb's D call of TRBD1 is untestable without DNA. CDR3 length: 13 amino acids. This chain's CDR3 is CASSAQRALEQFF.

The chain is built from TRBV7-9 and TRBJ2-7. CDR1 and CDR2 from the germline V gene are SEHNR and FQNEAQ (reference sequence). The CDR3 totals 11 residues. This chain's CDR3 is CASSLSGGQYF.

This rearrangement joins TRBV4-1 to TRBJ1-4; there is no DNA to check the TCRdb D call of TRBD1. The CDR3 extends over 15 amino acids. From germline, CDR1 is MGHRA and CDR2 YSYEKL. CDR3 in amino acids: CASSGTGAGREKLFF.

This chain links TRBV27 with TRBJ2-1; the TCRdb call, TRBD1, lacks DNA for checking. CDR3 size: 14 residues. Looked up from germline, CDR1 is MNHEY and CDR2 is SMNVEV (reference sequence). The CDR3 loop reads CASRPGTAYNEQFF.

The chain carries TRBV2 and TRBJ2-1; as DNA is missing, the TRBD1 call by TCRdb cannot be tested. The CDR3 runs to 14 residues. CDR1 is SNHLY, CDR2 FYNNEI, per germline. The CDR3 spells CASSARSGGYEQFF.